One and the same sample provided the 7 T cell receptor beta chains below, sequenced in a study of radiation and T cells in renal cell carcinoma. The data were produced by immunoSEQ multiplex PCR, yet TCRdb's version contains in-frame clones alone and is incomplete. The sample lists some 150,000 clones; 86% were seen once. Described time point: blood 4 weeks post-SBRT, at nephrectomy. Treatment here: 15 Gy SBRT to primary tumor, nephrectomy 4 weeks later. Here the sequenced sample was blood, taken from a patient whose treatment included radiotherapy and nephrectomy. These receptors were taken from a woman in her forties or fifties with renal cell carcinoma.

Only one count was recorded for this clone. The chain links TRBV5-5 to TRBJ1-6, with TRBD1 identical over 9 bases. V lost 4 bases to trimming and J lost 8 bases; unmatched junction nucleotides: 7. Germline CDR1 reads SGHKS; CDR2 reads YYEKEE (reference sequence). The CDR3 contains 15 residues. CDR3 bases: TGTGCCAGCAGCGACCTACGGGACAGGGATTCACCCCTCCACTTT. This sequence encodes CASSDLRDRDSPLHF.

The chain combines TRBV9 with TRBJ2-2; 9 bases match TRBD2. The CDR3 covers 16 residues. Germline-derived CDR1 and CDR2 are SGDLS and YYNGEE. V lost 3 bases and J lost 3; bases outside the gene matches: 6. CDR3 sequence (DNA): TGTGCCAGCAGCGCCTGGACTAGCGCCTACACCGGGGAGCTGTTTTTT. The encoded protein is CASSAWTSAYTGELFF.

This clone was detected only a few times. The V gene is TRBV5-1, the J gene TRBJ2-3, with D hard to call. CDR1 is SGHRS and CDR2 is YFSETQ in the germline V gene. With 3 bases removed from V and 2 bases from J, the gap between germline ends came to 7 bases. The CDR3 length is 13 residues. DNA of the CDR3: TGCGCCAGCAGCTCTGGTGTCACAGATACGCAGTATTTT. Translating it yields CASSSGVTDTQYF.

J is TRBJ2-2 and V is TRBV4-3; 13 bases are shared with TRBD2. The CDR3 length is 17 residues. V lost 2 bases, J lost 5 bases, and 5 bases stayed unmatched. Germline assignment: CDR1 LGHNA and CDR2 YSLEER. The CDR3 DNA follows: TGCGCCAGCAGCCAAACTAGCGGGAGGGCCGGTACCGGGGAGCTGTTTTTT. It encodes CASSQTSGRAGTGELFF.

Written as DNA, the CDR3 is TGTGCCAGCTCACCACGGGGACAGGGAGGTAGAGATACGCAGTATTTT. Protein sequence: CASSPRGQGGRDTQYF. This chain joins TRBV18 and TRBJ2-3; TRBD1 agrees at 9 bases. The trim removed 1 base at V and 5 bases at J, leaving 7 bases unmatched. Germline CDR1 and CDR2: KGHSH and LQKENI. This CDR3 contains 16 residues.

The rearrangement links TRBV7-9 to TRBJ2-5; the match to TRBD2 covers 8 bases. Germline CDR1 reads SEHNR; CDR2 reads FQNEAQ (reference sequence). The CDR3 covers 15 residues. After removal of 2 bases from V and 3 bases from J, the junction contained 5 bases not matched to a gene. The DNA for the CDR3 is TGTGCCAGCAGCTTATTGGTAGCGGGGAAAGAGACCCAGTACTTC. Translating it yields CASSLLVAGKETQYF.

This clone was counted only a few times. The J gene is TRBJ1-5, the V gene TRBV29-1; 9 nucleotides align to TRBD1. Germline V gene data show CDR1 as SQVTM and CDR2 as ANQGSEA. The CDR3 length is 13 residues. Trimming cost V 5 bases and J 8 bases; bases outside gene matches: 7. Here the CDR3 reads CSVSTGGGKPQHF. The DNA of the CDR3 is TGCAGCGTTTCGACAGGGGGAGGGAAGCCCCAGCATTTT.